This is a list of T cell receptor beta chains from one sample in a study of blood T cells in healthy people across ages. TCRdb fed the 5' RACE reads into MiXCR, producing one record per CDR3 protein. Of roughly 730,000 distinct CDR3 sequences detected, roughly 56% appear once; the ten largest clones hold about 26%. The sequenced material came from blood. The receptors were sampled from a man in his forties in good health. CDR3s include the opening cysteine and the closing phenylalanine or tryptophan. The D gene is left open where the match is weak. Clone sizes are given selectively: once, few, many, or a class where the clone is expanded.

>NA|TRBJ2-2|TRBV5-6|few
CASSLGYRGGKNTGELFF
TGTGCCAGCAGCTTGGGTTATAGGGGCGGGAAAAACACCGGGGAGCTGTTTTTT
>TRBD2|TRBJ2-3|TRBV6-1|once
CASSVLAGGVDTQYF
TGTGCCAGCAGTGTACTAGCGGGGGGTGTAGATACGCAGTATTTT
>TRBD1|TRBJ1-2|TRBV25-1|NA
CASSGQGRNYGYTF
TGTGCCAGCAGTGGACAGGGCAGAAACTATGGCTACACCTTC
>TRBD2|TRBJ2-7|TRBV6-5|few
CASSYSWTSGYEQYF
TGTGCCAGCAGTTACTCCTGGACTAGCGGTTACGAGCAGTACTTC
>TRBD1|TRBJ2-1|TRBV28|NA
CASTGDRGLNEQFF
TGTGCCAGCACCGGGGACAGGGGGCTCAATGAGCAGTTCTTC
>TRBD1|TRBJ1-2|TRBV20-1|NA
CSAAQGANYGYTF
TGCAGTGCTGCACAGGGGGCGAATTATGGCTACACCTTC
>NA|TRBJ2-7|TRBV27|NA
CASSNWDNPYEQYF
TGTGCCAGCAGCAACTGGGACAATCCCTACGAGCAGTACTTC
>TRBD2|TRBJ2-3|TRBV10-3|NA
CAISESKAGGSTDTQYF
TGTGCCATCAGTGAGTCGAAGGCGGGGGGCAGCACAGATACGCAGTATTTT
>NA|TRBJ2-7|TRBV12-3/TRBV12-4|NA
CASGTGTSVYEQYF
TGTGCCAGCGGTACCGGGACCTCTGTCTACGAGCAGTACTTC
>TRBD2|TRBJ2-1|TRBV15|NA
CATSRVAGPGGDEQFF
TGTGCCACCAGCAGAGTTGCGGGACCGGGGGGAGATGAGCAGTTCTTC
>NA|TRBJ1-1|TRBV18|NA
CASSPVGNTEAFF
TGTGCCAGCTCACCGGTGGGGAACACTGAAGCTTTCTTT
>NA|TRBJ2-3|TRBV3-1|NA
CASSQSRGRYADTQYF
TGTGCCAGCAGCCAATCGAGGGGGAGGTACGCAGATACGCAGTATTTT
>NA|TRBJ1-1|TRBV3-1|NA
CASSHRQMNTEAFF
TGTGCCAGCAGCCATAGGCAGATGAACACTGAAGCTTTCTTT
>NA|TRBJ2-5|TRBV20-1|few
CSARVGRSPQYF
TGCAGTGCTAGAGTAGGTCGAAGTCCCCAGTACTTC
>NA|TRBJ1-2|TRBV13|NA
CASSREVFYGYTF
TGTGCCAGCAGCCGGGAAGTGTTCTATGGCTACACCTTC
>TRBD2|TRBJ2-3|TRBV3-1|NA
CASSPHGLAGTDTQYF
TGTGCCAGCAGCCCCCACGGACTAGCGGGCACAGATACGCAGTATTTT
>TRBD1|TRBJ1-5|TRBV28|many
CASRYTGDQPQHF
TGTGCCAGCAGATACACAGGGGATCAGCCCCAGCATTTT
>NA|TRBJ2-5|TRBV29-1|few
CSVEDPWQETQYF
TGCAGCGTTGAAGATCCCTGGCAAGAGACCCAGTACTTC
>TRBD2|TRBJ2-3|TRBV7-2|NA
CASTPGLAGTQYF
TGTGCCAGCACCCCGGGACTAGCCGGGACGCAGTATTTT
>NA|TRBJ2-1|TRBV12-3/TRBV12-4|NA
CASYKTNEQFF
TGTGCCAGCTATAAAACCAATGAGCAGTTCTTC
>TRBD1|TRBJ2-3|TRBV9|few
CASSDRGGDTQYF
TGTGCCAGCAGCGACAGGGGTGGAGATACGCAGTATTTT
>NA|TRBJ1-2|TRBV30|NA
CAWSAGHTVGSSYYGYTF
TGTGCCTGGAGTGCCGGACATACAGTTGGGTCTTCCTATTATGGCTACACCTTC
>NA|TRBJ2-1|TRBV15|NA
CATRKTTAFYNEQFF
TGTGCCACCAGAAAAACTACGGCATTCTACAATGAGCAGTTCTTC
>NA|TRBJ1-2|TRBV20-1|few
CSASVPGRTYGYTF
TGCAGTGCTAGTGTGCCAGGGCGGACCTATGGCTACACCTTC
>NA|TRBJ2-2|TRBV7-7|NA
CASSLRTPSQNTGELFF
TGTGCCAGCAGCTTGAGGACTCCCTCCCAGAACACCGGGGAGCTGTTTTTT
>TRBD2|TRBJ2-3|TRBV20-1|few
CSASSSGVGTQYF
TGCAGTGCTAGTTCCAGCGGGGTTGGTACGCAGTATTTT
>TRBD2|TRBJ2-1|TRBV11-3|many
CASSFPGLGGNEQFF
TGTGCCAGCAGCTTTCCCGGACTAGGAGGCAATGAGCAGTTCTTC
>TRBD1|TRBJ2-5|TRBV14|many
CASSQYRDRELQYF
TGTGCCAGCAGCCAATACCGGGACAGGGAATTGCAGTACTTC
>TRBD2|TRBJ2-1|TRBV7-8|few
CASSLAGGRRDEQFF
TGTGCCAGCAGCTTAGCCGGCGGGAGGCGCGATGAGCAGTTCTTC
>TRBD2|TRBJ2-7|TRBV2|few
CASSERWLAGGIDYEQYF
TGTGCCAGCAGTGAACGGTGGCTAGCGGGAGGAATAGACTACGAGCAGTACTTC
>NA|TRBJ1-4|TRBV6-2/TRBV6-3|NA
CASSYLRADEKLFF
TGTGCCAGCAGTTACCTACGGGCCGATGAAAAACTGTTTTTT
>NA|TRBJ2-7|TRBV7-9|NA
CASSLDRHSVQYF
TGTGCCAGCAGCTTAGATCGGCATAGCGTGCAGTACTTC
>NA|TRBJ2-1|TRBV7-9|NA
CASRTGVSSYNEQFF
TGTGCCAGCAGAACGGGGGTGAGCTCCTACAATGAGCAGTTCTTC
>TRBD1|TRBJ1-1|TRBV10-2|NA
CASSELQGRTEAFF
TGCGCCAGCAGTGAGTTACAGGGGAGGACTGAAGCTTTCTTT
>NA|TRBJ2-1|TRBV11-3|NA
CASRGRDNNEQFF
TGTGCCAGCCGTGGGCGGGATAACAATGAGCAGTTCTTC
>NA|TRBJ2-5|TRBV29-1|NA
CSVVPTGVFQETQYF
TGCAGCGTTGTGCCTACGGGAGTCTTCCAAGAGACCCAGTACTTC
>NA|TRBJ1-5|TRBV7-2|NA
CASSLGGAGYQPQHF
TGTGCCAGCAGCTTAGGGGGAGCAGGGTATCAGCCCCAGCATTTT
>TRBD1|TRBJ2-5|TRBV7-7|NA
CASSQDREQTQYF
TGTGCCAGCAGTCAGGACAGGGAGCAGACCCAGTACTTC
>NA|TRBJ1-4|TRBV4-2|NA
CASSHPEGTTTNEKLFF
TGTGCCAGCAGCCACCCCGAGGGGACGACAACTAATGAAAAACTGTTTTTT
>NA|TRBJ2-1|TRBV20-1|NA
CSAMGEGSYNEQFF
TGCAGTGCTATGGGAGAGGGATCCTACAATGAGCAGTTCTTC
>NA|TRBJ1-1|TRBV6-2/TRBV6-3|few
CASSYVTGNTEAFF
TGTGCCAGCAGTTACGTAACAGGGAACACTGAAGCTTTCTTT
>NA|TRBJ1-2|TRBV20-1|NA
CSAQDRGHPNYGYTF
TGCAGTGCTCAGGACCGTGGCCACCCAAACTATGGCTACACCTTC
>NA|TRBJ2-5|TRBV5-1|many
CASSLGLETQYF
TGTGCCAGCAGTTTGGGGCTAGAGACCCAGTACTTC
>NA|TRBJ1-2|TRBV28|NA
CATRLRDYYGYTF
TGTGCGACACGTTTGAGGGACTACTATGGCTACACCTTC
>NA|TRBJ2-5|TRBV28|NA
CASSFVRVPETQYF
TGTGCCAGCAGTTTTGTTAGGGTCCCAGAGACCCAGTACTTC
>NA|TRBJ2-5|TRBV20-1|NA
CSARGQQETQYF
TGCAGTGCTAGGGGGCAGCAAGAGACCCAGTACTTC
>NA|TRBJ2-3|TRBV18|NA
CASSLSRQGLGADTQYF
TGTGCCAGCTCGCTCTCAAGGCAGGGCCTCGGAGCAGATACGCAGTATTTT
>TRBD1|TRBJ2-5|TRBV5-6|NA
CASSRYGTGKETQYF
TGTGCCAGCAGCCGCTACGGGACAGGGAAGGAGACCCAGTACTTC